Below are 26 T cell receptor beta chains sequenced from a single sample in a study of regulatory T cells in long-lasting Graves disease (dated by TCRdb to the early 2020s). Library preparation employed multiplex PCR. The sequencing machine was an Illumina HiSeq 4000. iRepertoire HTBI primers and Arm-PCR amplification of CDR3 regions were used to construct TCR beta libraries. Clones were called with MiXCR by TCRdb after fastp trimmed the public reads at Q25, and only in-frame beta chains were retained. Rows are unified per CDR3 protein, each entry keeping the most common DNA and genes. The sample records roughly 520,000 distinct CDR3 sequences, approximately 12% of which are singletons. Around 10% of the sample comes from the top ten. The label giving this sample's time point can be read as: newly diagnosed GD, antithyroid drugs for less than 3 months. RNA was extracted from PBMCs in TRIzol for both TCR sequencing and RNA sequencing.

This sample was shared with a second study, whose subject was T cells in Graves' hyperthyroidism and ophthalmopathy.

The sequenced sample was peripheral blood mononuclear cells (PBMCs), obtained at new diagnosis, from a patient treated with antithyroid drugs. The receptors were sampled from a woman under 40 with Graves disease. Donor details come from another sample of the same person, matched by shared clones.

CDR3 nucleotides: TGTGCCAGCAGTTTAACGGCGAGGCAAGAGACCCAGTACTTC. Protein: CASSLTARQETQYF. This rearrangement joins TRBV12-3 or TRBV12-4 to TRBJ2-5; D is ambiguous. With 2 bases removed from V and 2 bases from J, the gap between germline ends came to 9 bases. The CDR3 totals 14 residues.

This clonotype has a count of ten or more. The genes are TRBV7-9 and TRBJ2-1; the match to TRBD2 covers 7 bases. This CDR3 is built from 17 residues. With 5 bases clipped from V and 3 bases from J, the junction kept 13 bases outside the gene matches. Germline CDR1 is SEHNR and CDR2 is FQNEAQ (reference sequence). The CDR3 coding sequence is TGTGCCAGCAGCCCAACCCGGGGTAGCGGGCTCTACAATGAGCAGTTCTTC. This translates into CASSPTRGSGLYNEQFF.

This clonotype has a count of ten or more. The chain is built from TRBV2 and TRBJ2-1, with unresolved D. Trimming pared 7 bases from V and 3 bases from J, leaving 19 bases between. Germline lookup yields CDR1 SNHLY and CDR2 FYNNEI. The CDR3 runs to 16 residues. As DNA, the CDR3 is TGTGCCAGCACCCCAGTAGGCGGACCGCGCTACAATGAGCAGTTCTTC. Translated: CASTPVGGPRYNEQFF.

In this sample, this clonotype turned up many times. The chain links TRBV12-3 or TRBV12-4 to TRBJ2-2; 7 nucleotides match TRBD1. There are 14 residues in the CDR3. J was trimmed by 4 bases and V by 6 bases; bases with no gene match: 5. The CDR3 DNA reads TGTGCCAGCAGACCGGGACAGCTCACCGGGGAGCTGTTTTTT. Amino acid sequence: CASRPGQLTGELFF.

This clonotype appeared many times. The chain links TRBV24-1 to TRBJ1-2; maybe TRBD1 (5 bases). Germline V gene sequence: CDR1 KGHDR, CDR2 SFDVKD. The CDR3 runs 17 residues. V was trimmed by 5 bases and J by 0 bases, leaving 18 bases between them. The CDR3 loop is CATSVSEGQAANYGYTF. The CDR3 DNA is TGTGCCACCAGTGTGTCTGAGGGGCAGGCCGCTAACTATGGCTACACCTTC.

This clonotype has ten or more counts. The rearrangement links TRBV6-5 to TRBJ2-1; perhaps TRBD2 as D (6 bases). The CDR3 extends over 14 amino acids. Germline lookup yields CDR1 MNHEY and CDR2 SVGAGI. The germline V and J ends were trimmed by 3 bases and 4 bases, with 10 bases remaining between them. CDR3 sequence reads: CASSYSGEYNEQFF. The CDR3 nucleotides read TGTGCCAGCAGTTATTCGGGGGAGTACAATGAGCAGTTCTTC.

This clonotype appeared many times. The chain recombines TRBV27 with TRBJ2-1; TRBD2 matches 9 bases. The CDR3 consists of 16 residues. V dropped 4 bases and J dropped 7; count of bases not matched to a gene: 11. Germline V gene sequence: CDR1 MNHEY, CDR2 SMNVEV (reference sequence). The DNA of the CDR3 is TGTGCCAGCAGTTCCCTAGCGGGAAGAGGAGTGAATGAGCAGTTCTTC. This codes for CASSSLAGRGVNEQFF.

This clonotype was counted at least ten times. V and J are TRBV25-1 and TRBJ1-4; possibly TRBD1 for D (5 bases). The CDR3 runs to 17 residues. Germline values: CDR1 MGHDK, CDR2 SYGVNS. The V end was cut by 4 bases, the J end by 0 bases, with 15 bases between. CDR3 DNA: TGTGCCAGCAGTGCCCCCGGGACGGTCACAACTAATGAAAAACTGTTTTTT. Its protein is CASSAPGTVTTNEKLFF.

This clonotype was seen a few times. In nucleotides, the CDR3 is TGTGCCTGGAGTGGGGGACAGGGGAATTCACCCCTCCACTTT. Translation: CAWSGGQGNSPLHF. The V gene is TRBV30, the J gene TRBJ1-6; 10 bases line up with TRBD1. CDR1 is GTSNPN and CDR2 is SVGIG in the germline V gene (reference sequence). The junction had 1 base not matched to a gene; V was cut back by 1 base and J by 7 bases. This CDR3 region has 14 residues.

This clonotype was seen many times. CDR3 protein: CASSISGTGRSEQFF. The DNA of the CDR3 is TGTGCCAGTAGTATCTCCGGGACAGGGAGGTCTGAGCAGTTCTTC. The rearrangement joins TRBV19 to TRBJ2-5, with TRBD1 identical over 9 bases. The DNA matches TRBJ2-1 better at its end, which makes the J call doubtful. From germline, CDR1 is LNHDA and CDR2 SQIVND (reference sequence). This CDR3 spans 15 amino acids.

This clonotype was detected a few times. The gene calls are TRBV14 and TRBJ2-1, with D tentatively TRBD2 (5 bases). V was cut by 4 bases and J by 8 bases, with 21 bases left in between. Looked up from germline, CDR1 is SGHDN and CDR2 is FVKESK. This CDR3 is built from 16 residues. The CDR3 reads CASSRDSAKGNDEQFF. CDR3 nucleotide sequence: TGTGCCAGCAGCCGAGATAGCGCAAAGGGTAACGATGAGCAGTTCTTC.

This clonotype has ten or more counts. The J gene is TRBJ2-7, the V gene TRBV28, with D maybe TRBD2 (6 bases). Germline assignment: CDR1 MDHEN and CDR2 SYDVKM. The V end was cut by 7 bases, the J end by 2 bases, with 15 bases between. This CDR3 is built from 14 residues. CDR3 amino acids: CASISQGGTYEQYF. In nucleotides, the CDR3 is TGTGCCAGCATCTCGCAGGGAGGAACCTACGAGCAGTACTTC.

This clonotype occurred a few times. The rearrangement joins TRBV18 to TRBJ2-5; 8 bases are a match to TRBD1. The CDR3 loop spans 17 amino acids. Unmatched junction bases numbered 11, after V lost 2 bases and J lost 3 bases. Germline V lookup: CDR1 KGHSH, CDR2 LQKENI. The CDR3 DNA sequence: TGTGCCAGCTCACCAGGGGGACAGGATACCTTGAAAGAGACCCAGTACTTC. This codes for CASSPGGQDTLKETQYF.

As to this clonotype: A much more abundant neighbour one base away suggests this may be a read error. V is TRBV6-2 or TRBV6-3 and J is TRBJ2-7, with 9 positions matching TRBD2. From germline, CDR1 is MNHEY and CDR2 SVGEGT. The J segment lost 9 bases and the V segment lost 6 bases, leaving 9 bases of the junction unmatched. The CDR3 spans 13 residues. DNA of the CDR3: TGTGCCAGCAGCGAGCGGGAGGAAGCTTGGCAGTACTTC. This encodes CASSEREEAWQYF.

This clonotype was detected many times. The V gene is TRBV2, the J gene TRBJ1-1; D is ambiguous. This CDR3 comprises 14 residues. The V end lost 4 bases, the J end lost 1 base, and 10 bases lay between the germline ends. CDR1 and CDR2 from the germline V gene are SNHLY and FYNNEI. CDR3 sequence (DNA): TGTGCCAGCAGTGGATCACACGGGAACACTGAAGCTTTCTTT. Residues: CASSGSHGNTEAFF.

This clonotype came up a few times. The chain carries TRBV24-1 and TRBJ1-2; 12 bases map to TRBD1. This CDR3 has 17 residues. Per germline, CDR1 KGHDR and CDR2 SFDVKD. With 6 bases clipped from V and 7 bases from J, the junction kept 14 bases outside the gene matches. The CDR3 region is CATSQTGTGGVPGGYTF. In DNA, the CDR3 is TGTGCCACCAGTCAAACCGGGACAGGGGGCGTTCCGGGTGGCTACACCTTC.

This clonotype was observed at least ten times. The rearrangement joins TRBV2 to TRBJ2-5, with a tentative D call TRBD1 (5 bases). The CDR3 runs 15 residues. The V end lost 4 bases, the J end lost 7 bases, and 19 bases lay between the germline ends. Per germline, CDR1 SNHLY and CDR2 FYNNEI. The DNA for the CDR3 is TGTGCCAGCAGTGGGGAACAGGTACCCCATGGGACCCAGTACTTC. Translation: CASSGEQVPHGTQYF.

Ten or more counts support this clonotype. The chain links TRBV2 to TRBJ2-1; TRBD1 or TRBD2 may be the D gene (5 bases each). In germline, CDR1 is SNHLY, CDR2 FYNNEI. Between the trimmed V and J ends, which lost 4 bases and 0 bases, there was a span of 31 bases. The length of the CDR3 is 22 residues. CDR3 residues: CASSAYPAGRVERSSSYNEQFF. The CDR3 bases are TGTGCCAGCAGTGCCTACCCGGCGGGCAGGGTAGAGCGATCGAGCTCCTACAATGAGCAGTTCTTC.

This clonotype has ten or more counts. The chain links TRBV7-2 to TRBJ2-7, with TRBD1 matching over 7 bases. Germline V gene data show CDR1 as SGHTA and CDR2 as FQGNSA. The CDR3 totals 13 residues. V dropped 1 base and J dropped 7; count of bases not matched to a gene: 4. CDR3 residues: CASSLEYRGEQYF. The CDR3 DNA is TGTGCCAGCAGCTTAGAGTACAGGGGAGAGCAGTACTTC.

At least ten counts were recorded for this clonotype. This chain joins TRBV14 and TRBJ2-3; unclear D gene. Germline CDR1 reads SGHDN; CDR2 reads FVKESK. The V and J ends lost 5 bases and 6 bases respectively, with 21 bases between them. The CDR3 covers 16 residues. CDR3 region: CASSSSRRTLWDTQYF. In DNA, the CDR3 is TGTGCCAGCAGCTCTTCGCGCCGGACCCTCTGGGATACGCAGTATTTT.

This clonotype was observed at least ten times. This chain connects TRBV28 to TRBJ1-6; perhaps TRBD1 as D (6 bases). Trimming removed 6 bases from V and 10 bases from J, with 13 bases in between. The CDR3 is made up of 13 amino acids. The germline CDR1 and CDR2 sequences are MDHEN and SYDVKM. The DNA for the CDR3 is TGTGCCAGCAGATACTGGGGGCCGTCACCCCTCCACTTT. Translation: CASRYWGPSPLHF.

This clonotype showed up just a few times. The gene calls are TRBV6-2 or TRBV6-3 and TRBJ2-5; a weak D match, TRBD2 (6 bases). This CDR3 has 14 residues. Germline loops: CDR1 MNHEY, CDR2 SVGEGT. V gave up 7 bases and J gave up 1 base, with 13 bases separating them. The CDR3 is CASTTSRIQETQYF. CDR3 nucleotide sequence: TGTGCCAGCACAACTAGCCGGATCCAAGAGACCCAGTACTTC.

This clonotype showed up many times. The chain combines TRBV6-1 with TRBJ2-3; 9 bases fit TRBD2. Trimming took 6 bases from V and 2 from J; bases not matched to a gene: 6. The CDR3 totals 15 residues. CDR1 MNHNS and CDR2 SASEGT come from the germline V gene. The CDR3, as DNA: TGTGCCAGCAGCAAAATAGCGGGAGTCACAGATACGCAGTATTTT. Encoded protein: CASSKIAGVTDTQYF.

This clonotype was seen repeatedly, ten times or more. The V call is TRBV19, the J call TRBJ2-3; D may be TRBD2 (6 bases). Trimming left V 6 bases short and J 4 bases short, with 20 bases between. This CDR3 spans 16 amino acids. Germline loops: CDR1 LNHDA, CDR2 SQIVND (reference sequence). The CDR3 spells CASSDPHGSLSDTQYF. The DNA for the CDR3 is TGTGCCAGTAGCGACCCCCACGGGAGTTTGTCAGATACGCAGTATTTT.

The gene calls are TRBV7-8 and TRBJ2-2; 12 nucleotides match TRBD2. The CDR3 is made up of 15 amino acids. V was clipped by 8 bases and J by 8 bases; unmatched bases: 9. The V gene's germline CDR1 is SGHVS and CDR2 FQNEAQ. CDR3 amino acids: CASEGRLAGEGELFF. DNA of the CDR3: TGTGCCAGCGAGGGGAGACTAGCGGGAGAAGGGGAGCTGTTTTTT.

This clonotype showed up many times. The chain joins TRBV5-4 to TRBJ1-2, with D uncertain. The V gene lost 0 bases and the J gene lost 5 bases, with 8 bases spanning the gap. Germline CDR1 reads SGHNT; CDR2 reads YYREEE (reference sequence). This CDR3 has 13 amino acids. The CDR3 protein is CASSLGTFYGYTF. CDR3 DNA: TGTGCCAGCAGCTTGGGGACTTTTTATGGCTACACCTTC.